This note documents a single T cell receptor beta chain sequence. What it recognizes is unknown. The data stem from a study of shared clonotypes between healthy human individuals. With 6 bases removed from V and 5 bases from J, the gap between germline ends came to 20 bases. Per germline, CDR1 SGHNT and CDR2 YYREEE (reference sequence). The CDR3 loop spans 15 amino acids. Overall study findings and caveats: Limitation of the genetic and exposure-history diversity represented came from the few donors.

Data came from immunoSEQ multiplex PCR; TCRdb stores just in-frame clones and leaves some out. The sample contains about 1,500,000 clones, around 95% of which appear only once. Material: naive CD4+ T cells sorted from blood. Sample subset: CD45RA+ positively selected. The receptor was derived from a young man in good health. This chain links TRBV5-4 with TRBJ2-5, with D possibly TRBD1 on 6 matching bases. The CDR3 sequence is CASMGHTGRSETQYF. The CDR3 DNA reads as TGTGCCAGCATGGGGCATACAGGGCGGTCGGAGACCCAGTACTTC.